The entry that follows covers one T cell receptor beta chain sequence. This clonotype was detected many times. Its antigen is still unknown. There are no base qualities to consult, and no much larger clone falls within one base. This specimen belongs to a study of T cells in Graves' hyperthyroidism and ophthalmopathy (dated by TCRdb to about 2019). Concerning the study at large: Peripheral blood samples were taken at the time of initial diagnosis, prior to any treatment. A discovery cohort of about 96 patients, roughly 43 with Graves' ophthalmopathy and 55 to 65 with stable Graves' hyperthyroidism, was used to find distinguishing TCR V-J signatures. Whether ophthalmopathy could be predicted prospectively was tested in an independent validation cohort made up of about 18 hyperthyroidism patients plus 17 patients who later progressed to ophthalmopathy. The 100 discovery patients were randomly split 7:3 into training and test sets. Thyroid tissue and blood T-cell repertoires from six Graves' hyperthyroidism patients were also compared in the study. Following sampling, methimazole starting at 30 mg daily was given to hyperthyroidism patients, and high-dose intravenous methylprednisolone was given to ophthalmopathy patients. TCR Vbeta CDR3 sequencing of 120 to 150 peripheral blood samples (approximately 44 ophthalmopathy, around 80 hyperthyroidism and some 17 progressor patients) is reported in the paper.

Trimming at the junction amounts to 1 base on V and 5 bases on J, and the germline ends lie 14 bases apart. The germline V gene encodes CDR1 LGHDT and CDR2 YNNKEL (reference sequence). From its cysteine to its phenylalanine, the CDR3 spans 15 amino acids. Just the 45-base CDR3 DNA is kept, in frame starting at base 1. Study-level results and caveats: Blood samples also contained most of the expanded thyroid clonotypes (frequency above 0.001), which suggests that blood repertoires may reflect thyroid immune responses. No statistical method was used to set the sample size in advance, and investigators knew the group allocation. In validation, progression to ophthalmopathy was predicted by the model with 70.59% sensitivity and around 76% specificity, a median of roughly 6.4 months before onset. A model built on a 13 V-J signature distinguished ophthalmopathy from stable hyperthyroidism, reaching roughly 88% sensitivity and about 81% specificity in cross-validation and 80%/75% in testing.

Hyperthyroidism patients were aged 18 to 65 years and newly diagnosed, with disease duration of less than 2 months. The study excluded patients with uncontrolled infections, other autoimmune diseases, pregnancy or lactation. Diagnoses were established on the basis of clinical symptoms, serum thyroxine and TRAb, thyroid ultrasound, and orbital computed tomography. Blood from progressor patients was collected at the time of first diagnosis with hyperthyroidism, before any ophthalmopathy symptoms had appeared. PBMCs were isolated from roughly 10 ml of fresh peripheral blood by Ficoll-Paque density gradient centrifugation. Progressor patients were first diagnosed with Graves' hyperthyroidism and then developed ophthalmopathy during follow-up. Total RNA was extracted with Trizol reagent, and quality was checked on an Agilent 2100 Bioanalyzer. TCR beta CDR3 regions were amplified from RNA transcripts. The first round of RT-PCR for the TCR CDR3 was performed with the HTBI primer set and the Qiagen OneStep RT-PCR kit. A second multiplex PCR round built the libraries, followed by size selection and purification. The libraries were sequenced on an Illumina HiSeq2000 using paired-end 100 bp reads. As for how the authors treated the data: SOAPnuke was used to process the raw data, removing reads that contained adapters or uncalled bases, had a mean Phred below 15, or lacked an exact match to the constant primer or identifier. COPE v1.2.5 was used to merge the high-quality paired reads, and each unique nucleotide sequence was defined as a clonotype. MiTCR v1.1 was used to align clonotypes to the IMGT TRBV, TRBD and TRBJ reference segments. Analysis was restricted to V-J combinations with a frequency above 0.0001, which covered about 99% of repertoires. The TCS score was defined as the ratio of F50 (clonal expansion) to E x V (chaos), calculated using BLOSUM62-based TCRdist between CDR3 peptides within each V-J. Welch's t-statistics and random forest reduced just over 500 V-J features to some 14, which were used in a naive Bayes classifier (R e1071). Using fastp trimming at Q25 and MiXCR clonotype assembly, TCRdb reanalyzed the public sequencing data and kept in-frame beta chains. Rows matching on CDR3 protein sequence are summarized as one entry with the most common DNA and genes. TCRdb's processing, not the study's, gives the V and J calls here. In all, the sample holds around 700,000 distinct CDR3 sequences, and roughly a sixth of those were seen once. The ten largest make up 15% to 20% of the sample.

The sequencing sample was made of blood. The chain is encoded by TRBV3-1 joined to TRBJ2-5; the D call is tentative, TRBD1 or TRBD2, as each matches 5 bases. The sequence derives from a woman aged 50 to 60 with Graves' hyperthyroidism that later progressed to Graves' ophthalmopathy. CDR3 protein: CASSQVGRDGETQYF. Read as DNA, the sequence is TGTGCCAGCAGCCAAGTCGGCAGGGACGGGGAGACCCAGTACTTC.